This T cell receptor beta chain was captured by sequencing in a study of long-term antiretroviral therapy in people with HIV (dated by TCRdb to the early 2020s). In terms of the full investigation: The earliest samples were collected about a decade before the 2015 WHO recommendation for immediate ART, when ART was typically delayed until CD4 counts fell. Test extractions of a monoclonal T-cell line alongside approximately 34 polyclonal samples showed no cross-contamination during QIAcube processing. A retrospective serial study tested whether changes in peripheral blood TRB repertoire composition and diversity were associated with ART initiation and durable HIV suppression. Among the 25 to 30 participants with HIV, eleven were female. From some 33 adults with confirmed HIV infection, the cohort provided under 200 cryopreserved PBMC samples, gathered serially across a mean of approximately six years (range 1-12).

Notes on this clone: Its antigen specificity is not known. No clone much larger than this one lies a single base away; base qualities are absent.

The immunoSEQ hsTCRB v3.0 assay was used at survey level resolution to sequence the TRB variable region. The targeted TRB sequencing depth was about 40,000-55,000 T-cell genomes per sample. Pooled TRB libraries were sequenced on an Illumina MiSeq with a v3 150-cycle kit. In the original analysis: Repertoire analysis was run in R within a reproducible Nextflow workflow that covered QC, data transformation and analysis. LymphoSeq2, an R package for exploring AIRR-Seq data, was used to implement custom analyses. After excluding a few samples that yielded fewer than 5000 total TRB sequences, approximately 170 HIV repertoires remained for analysis. Among the 180 to 200 retained HIV repertoires, 55 to 60 were collected before ART initiation and 120 to 140 after ART initiation. Repertoires were downsampled to 5000 TRB nucleotide sequences, and summary statistics were averaged over 100 downsampling iterations. The analysis kept only TRB sequences whose CDR3 regions were at least seven amino acids long. Diversity was assessed using a clonality score derived from Shannon entropy and using the Gini coefficient. Repertoire networks linked the top 5000 CDR3 amino acid sequences whenever two sequences differed by an edit distance of one. GLIPH2 predicted antigen specificity groups and MHC restriction for TRB CDR3 amino acid sequences. To flag known associations with CMV, EBV, HIV or tissue antigens, CDR3 amino acid sequences were compared against VDJdb and McPAS-TCR. Pre-ART, post-ART and control groups were compared with Wilcoxon signed-rank tests and Holm-Bonferroni correction. TCRdb re-hosts the immuneACCESS table, in-frame sequences only. Its copies lack some clones; in the studies checked, an unresolved V gene accounts for under half of them, and the cause for the rest is not known. That table gives V, J and clone size, and the DNA gave D and trimming. In all, the sample holds about 29,000 clones, and roughly 90% of those were seen once. The ten biggest clones cover around 4.1% of the sample.

Inclusion was restricted to participants for whom at least one PBMC sample before ART initiation and at least two post-ART samples were available. Every participant with HIV received treatment in the United States of America. Before DNA extraction, cryopreserved samples of roughly 0.9-11 million PBMC were thawed and then washed. At the time of the earliest PBMC sample, participants with HIV were aged between roughly 20 and 54 years. Per participant, PBMC samples came from 1-4 timepoints prior to ART initiation and 2-8 timepoints following ART initiation, for a median of 7 samples. For every participant, serial HIV viral load, CD4+ T-cell count, ART history and demographic data were obtained. Using a Qiagen kit on a QIAcube, genomic DNA was extracted from unsorted PBMC, with samples processed in batches of 12. The germline V gene provides CDR1 MGHRA and CDR2 YSYEKL. From V the trimming removes 6 bases and from J it removes 3 bases, while the gene matches leave 9 bases of the junction unaccounted for. The cysteine opens and the phenylalanine closes a CDR3 of 16 amino acids. Only the CDR3 region is kept as DNA, spanning 48 bases read in frame from base 1.

Beyond this particular receptor, the publication reports: Because cell numbers in pre-ART samples were limited, unsorted PBMC were profiled instead of sorted CD4+ and CD8+ T cells. Since PBMC availability was limited, sequencing covered only the TCR beta chain, with no alpha chain pairing. CDR3 length ranges in HIV repertoires were narrower than in controls, and network structure suggested an antigen-experienced repertoire with only a slight naive shift after ART. ART initiation was associated with a significant increase in TRB diversity, but diversity stayed significantly below transplant donor controls even after long-term ART. At every time point, the repertoire was dominated by expanded TRB clones first identified before ART initiation, although this dominance fluctuated and, in many PLHIV, declined after ART. Samples dated from about 2004 to 2017, and the ART regimens used may be less effective than current ones. Inferences about post-ART repertoire changes are limited because no data were available on ART adherence, viral resistance or therapy changes.

The rearrangement combines TRBV4-1 with TRBJ2-1, and 9 junctional nucleotides match TRBD2. Sequencing was performed on unsorted PBMCs, taken 0.5 years after starting antiretroviral therapy. The TCR comes from a woman aged 18 to 35 with HIV. The DNA sequence reads TGCGCCAGCAGTTTGGGAGGGACTAGCTACTACAATGAGCAGTTCTTC. Its translation reads: CASSLGGTSYYNEQFF.